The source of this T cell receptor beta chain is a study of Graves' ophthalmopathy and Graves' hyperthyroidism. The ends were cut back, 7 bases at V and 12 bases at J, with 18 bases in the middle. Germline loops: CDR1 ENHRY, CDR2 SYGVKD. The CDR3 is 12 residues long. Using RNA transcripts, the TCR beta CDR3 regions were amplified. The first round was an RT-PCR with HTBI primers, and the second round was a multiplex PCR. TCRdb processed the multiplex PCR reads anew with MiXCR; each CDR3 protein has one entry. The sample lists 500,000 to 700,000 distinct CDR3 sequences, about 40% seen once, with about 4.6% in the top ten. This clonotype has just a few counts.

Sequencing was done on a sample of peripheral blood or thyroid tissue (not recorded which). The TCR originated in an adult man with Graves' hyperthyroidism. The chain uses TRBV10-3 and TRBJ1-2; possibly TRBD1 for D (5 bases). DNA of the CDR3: TGTGCCATCAATACCGGGACCTCTGGAAACACCTTC. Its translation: CAINTGTSGNTF.